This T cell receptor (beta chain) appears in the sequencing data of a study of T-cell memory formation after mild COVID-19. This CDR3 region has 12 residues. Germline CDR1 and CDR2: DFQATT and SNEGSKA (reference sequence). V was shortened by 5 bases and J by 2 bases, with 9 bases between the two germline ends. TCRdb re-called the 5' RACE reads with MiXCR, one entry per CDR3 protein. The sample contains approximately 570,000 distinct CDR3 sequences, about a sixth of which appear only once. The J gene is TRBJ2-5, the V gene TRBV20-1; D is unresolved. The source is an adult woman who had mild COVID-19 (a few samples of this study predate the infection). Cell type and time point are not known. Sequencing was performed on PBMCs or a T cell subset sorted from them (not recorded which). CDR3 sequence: CSADSRQETQYF. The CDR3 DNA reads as TGCAGTGCTGATAGTAGGCAAGAGACCCAGTACTTC.